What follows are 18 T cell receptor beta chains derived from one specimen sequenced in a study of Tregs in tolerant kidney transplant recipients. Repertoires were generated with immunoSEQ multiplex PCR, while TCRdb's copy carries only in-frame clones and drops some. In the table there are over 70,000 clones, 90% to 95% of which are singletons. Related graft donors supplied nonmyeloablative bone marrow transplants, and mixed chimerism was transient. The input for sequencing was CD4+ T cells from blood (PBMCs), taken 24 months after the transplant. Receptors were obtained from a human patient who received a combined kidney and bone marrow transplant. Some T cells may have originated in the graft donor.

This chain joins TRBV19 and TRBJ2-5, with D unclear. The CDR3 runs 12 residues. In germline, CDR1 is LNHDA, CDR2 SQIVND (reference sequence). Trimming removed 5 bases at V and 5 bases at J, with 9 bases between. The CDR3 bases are TGTGCCAGTAGTCCCGCGGAGGAGACCCAGTACTTC. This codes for CASSPAEETQYF. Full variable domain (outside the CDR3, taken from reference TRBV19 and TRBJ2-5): DGGITQSPKYLFRKEGQNVTLSCEQNLNHDAMYWYRQDPGQGLRLIYYSQIVNDFQKGDIAEGYSVSREKKESFPLTVTSAQKNPTAFYLCASSPAEETQYFGPGTRLLVL.

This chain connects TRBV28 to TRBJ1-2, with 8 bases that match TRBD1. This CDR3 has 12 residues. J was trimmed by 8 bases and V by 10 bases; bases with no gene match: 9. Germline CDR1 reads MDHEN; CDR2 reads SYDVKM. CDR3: CANAGGAEGYTF. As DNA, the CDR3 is TGTGCCAACGCAGGGGGCGCGGAGGGCTACACCTTC.

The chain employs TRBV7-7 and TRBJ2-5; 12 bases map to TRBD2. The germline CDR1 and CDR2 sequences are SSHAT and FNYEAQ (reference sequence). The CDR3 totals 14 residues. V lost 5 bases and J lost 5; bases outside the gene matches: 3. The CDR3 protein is CASSPGLAGETQYF. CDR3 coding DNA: TGTGCCAGCAGCCCTGGACTAGCGGGGGAGACCCAGTACTTC.

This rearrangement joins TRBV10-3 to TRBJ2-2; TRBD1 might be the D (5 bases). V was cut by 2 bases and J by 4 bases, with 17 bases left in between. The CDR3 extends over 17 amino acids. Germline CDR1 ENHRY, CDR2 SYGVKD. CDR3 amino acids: CAISEPTLRGVTGELFF. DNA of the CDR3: TGTGCCATCAGTGAGCCCACCTTAAGGGGCGTCACCGGGGAGCTGTTTTTT.

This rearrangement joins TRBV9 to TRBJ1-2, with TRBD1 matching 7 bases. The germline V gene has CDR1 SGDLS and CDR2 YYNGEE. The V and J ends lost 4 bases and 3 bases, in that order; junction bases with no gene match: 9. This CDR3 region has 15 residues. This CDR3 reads CASSSQTGMDYGYTF. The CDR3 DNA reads TGTGCCAGCAGCTCCCAGACAGGGATGGACTATGGCTACACCTTC.

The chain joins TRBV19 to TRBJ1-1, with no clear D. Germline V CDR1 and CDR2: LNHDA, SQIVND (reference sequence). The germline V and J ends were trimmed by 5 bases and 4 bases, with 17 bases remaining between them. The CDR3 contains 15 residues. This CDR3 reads CASSGRWERGTEAFF. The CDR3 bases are TGTGCCAGTAGTGGGCGGTGGGAACGGGGCACTGAAGCTTTCTTT.

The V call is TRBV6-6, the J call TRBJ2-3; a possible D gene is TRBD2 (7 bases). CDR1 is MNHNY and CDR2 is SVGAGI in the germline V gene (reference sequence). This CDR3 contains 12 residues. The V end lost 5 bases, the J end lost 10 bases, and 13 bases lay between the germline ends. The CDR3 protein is CASSGGRGPQYF. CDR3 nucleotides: TGTGCCAGCAGTGGGGGGCGGGGGCCGCAGTATTTT.

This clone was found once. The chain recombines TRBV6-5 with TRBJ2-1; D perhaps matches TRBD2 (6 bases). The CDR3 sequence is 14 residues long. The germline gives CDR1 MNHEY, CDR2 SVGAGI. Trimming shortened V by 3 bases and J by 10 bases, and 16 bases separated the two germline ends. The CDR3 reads CASSYRGGALEQFF. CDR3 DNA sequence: TGTGCCAGCAGTTATCGGGGCGGGGCGCTAGAGCAGTTCTTC.

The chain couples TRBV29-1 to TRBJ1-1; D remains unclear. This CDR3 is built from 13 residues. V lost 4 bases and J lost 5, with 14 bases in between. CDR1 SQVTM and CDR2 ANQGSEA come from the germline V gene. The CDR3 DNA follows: TGCAGCGTTGTAAGGCAGGCGGGGACTGAAGCTTTCTTT. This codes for CSVVRQAGTEAFF.

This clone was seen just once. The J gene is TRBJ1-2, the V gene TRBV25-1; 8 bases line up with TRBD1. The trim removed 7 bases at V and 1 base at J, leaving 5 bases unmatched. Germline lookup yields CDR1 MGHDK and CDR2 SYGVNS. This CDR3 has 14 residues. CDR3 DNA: TGTGCCAGCATGGAGACAGGGGATAACTATGGCTACACCTTC. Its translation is CASMETGDNYGYTF.

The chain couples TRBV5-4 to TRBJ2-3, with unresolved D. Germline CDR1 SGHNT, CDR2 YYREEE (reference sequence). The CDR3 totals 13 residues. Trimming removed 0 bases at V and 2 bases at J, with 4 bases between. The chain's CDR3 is CASSLGLTDTQYF. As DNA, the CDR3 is TGTGCCAGCAGCTTGGGGCTCACAGATACGCAGTATTTT.

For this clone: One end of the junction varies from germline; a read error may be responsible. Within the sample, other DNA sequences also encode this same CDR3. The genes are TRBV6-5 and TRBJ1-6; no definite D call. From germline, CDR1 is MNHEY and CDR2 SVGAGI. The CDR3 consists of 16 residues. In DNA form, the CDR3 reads TGTGCCAGCAGTTACTCGAGGGTCCCAGATAATTCCCCCCTCCACTTT. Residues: CASSYSRVPDNSPLHF.

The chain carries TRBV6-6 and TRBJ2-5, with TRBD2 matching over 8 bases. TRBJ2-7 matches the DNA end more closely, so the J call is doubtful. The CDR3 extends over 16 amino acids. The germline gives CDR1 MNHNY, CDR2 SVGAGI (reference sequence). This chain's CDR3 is CASSYSGVAGSYEQYF. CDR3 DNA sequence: TGTGCCAGCAGTTACTCGGGGGTAGCGGGGTCCTACGAGCAGTACTTC.

The CDR3 sequence is CASSQGRSSGNTIYF. In DNA form, the CDR3 reads TGCGCCAGCAGCCAGGGCCGGAGCTCTGGAAACACCATATATTTT. This chain uses TRBV5-1 with TRBJ1-3, with D perhaps TRBD1 (5 bases). Looked up from germline, CDR1 is SGHRS and CDR2 is YFSETQ. The CDR3 length is 15 residues. V shed 4 bases and J shed 0 bases, with 11 bases lying between them.

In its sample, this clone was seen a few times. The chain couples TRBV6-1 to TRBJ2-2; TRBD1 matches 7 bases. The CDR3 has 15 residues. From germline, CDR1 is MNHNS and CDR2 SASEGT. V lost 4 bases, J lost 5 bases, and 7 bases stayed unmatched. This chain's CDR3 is CASSGQGGFTGELFF. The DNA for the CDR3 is TGTGCCAGCAGTGGACAGGGTGGGTTTACCGGGGAGCTGTTTTTT.

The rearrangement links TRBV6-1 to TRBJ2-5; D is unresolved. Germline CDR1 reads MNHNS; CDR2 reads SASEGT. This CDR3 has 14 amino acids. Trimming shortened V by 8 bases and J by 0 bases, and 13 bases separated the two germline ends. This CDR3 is CASSTARYQETQYF. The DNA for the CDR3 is TGTGCCAGCTCGACCGCCAGGTACCAAGAGACCCAGTACTTC.

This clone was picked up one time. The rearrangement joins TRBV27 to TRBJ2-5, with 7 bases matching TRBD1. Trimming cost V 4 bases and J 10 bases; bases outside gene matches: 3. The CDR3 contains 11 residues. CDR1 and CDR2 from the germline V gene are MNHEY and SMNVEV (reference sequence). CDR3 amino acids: CASSSQGDQYF. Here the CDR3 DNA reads TGTGCCAGCAGTTCCCAGGGGGACCAGTACTTC.

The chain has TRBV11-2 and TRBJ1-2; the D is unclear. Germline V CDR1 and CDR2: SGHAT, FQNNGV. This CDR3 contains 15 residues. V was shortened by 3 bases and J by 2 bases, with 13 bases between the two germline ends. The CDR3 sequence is CASSLSREGNYGYTF. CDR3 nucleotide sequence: TGTGCCAGCAGCTTGTCCCGGGAGGGCAACTATGGCTACACCTTC.